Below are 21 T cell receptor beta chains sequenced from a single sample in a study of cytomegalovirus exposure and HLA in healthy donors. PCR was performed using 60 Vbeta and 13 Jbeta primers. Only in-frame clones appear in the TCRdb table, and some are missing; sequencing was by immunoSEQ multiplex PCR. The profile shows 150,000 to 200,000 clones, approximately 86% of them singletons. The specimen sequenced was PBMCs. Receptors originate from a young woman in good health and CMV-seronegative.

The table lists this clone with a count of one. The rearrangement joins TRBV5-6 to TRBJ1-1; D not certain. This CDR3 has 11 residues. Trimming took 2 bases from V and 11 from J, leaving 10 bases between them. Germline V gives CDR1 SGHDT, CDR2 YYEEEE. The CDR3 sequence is CASSFGRAAFF. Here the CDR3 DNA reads TGTGCCAGCAGCTTCGGGAGGGCGGCTTTCTTT. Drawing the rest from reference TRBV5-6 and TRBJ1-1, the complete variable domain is DAGVTQSPTHLIKTRGQQVTLRCSPKSGHDTVSWYQQALGQGPQFIFQYYEEEERQRGNFPDRFSGHQFPNYSSELNVNALLLGDSALYLCASSFGRAAFFGQGTRLTVV.

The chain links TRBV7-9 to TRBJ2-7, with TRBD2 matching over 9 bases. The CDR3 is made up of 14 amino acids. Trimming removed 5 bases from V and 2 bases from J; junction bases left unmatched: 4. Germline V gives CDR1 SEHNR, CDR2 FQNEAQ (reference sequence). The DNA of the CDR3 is TGTGCCAGCAGCCCGGCTAGCGGGACCTACGAGCAGTACTTC. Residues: CASSPASGTYEQYF. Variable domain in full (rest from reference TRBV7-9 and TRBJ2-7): DTGVSQNPRHKITKRGQNVTFRCDPISEHNRLYWYRQTLGQGPEFLTYFQNEAQLEKSRLLSDRFSAERPKGSFSTLEIQRTEQGDSAMYLCASSPASGTYEQYFGPGTRLTVT.

The CDR3, as DNA: TGTGCCAGCAGCTTCGGCGGCTACGAGCAGTACTTC. Protein product: CASSFGGYEQYF. This chain uses TRBV5-4 with TRBJ2-7, with D unresolved. The V and J ends lost 2 bases and 3 bases respectively, with 6 bases between them. The CDR3 covers 12 residues. Germline CDR1 and CDR2: SGHNT and YYREEE (reference sequence).

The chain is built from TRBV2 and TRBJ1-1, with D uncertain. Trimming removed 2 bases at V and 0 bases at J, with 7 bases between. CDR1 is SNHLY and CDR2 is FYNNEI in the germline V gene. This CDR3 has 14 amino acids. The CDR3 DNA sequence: TGTGCCAGCAGTGAAAGACATCTGAACACTGAAGCTTTCTTT. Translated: CASSERHLNTEAFF.

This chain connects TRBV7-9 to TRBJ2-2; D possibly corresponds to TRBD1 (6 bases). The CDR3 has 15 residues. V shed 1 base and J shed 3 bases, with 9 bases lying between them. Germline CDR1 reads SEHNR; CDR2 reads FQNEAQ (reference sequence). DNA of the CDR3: TGTGCCAGCAGCTTAGACAGGGCGGACACCGGGGAGCTGTTTTTT. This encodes CASSLDRADTGELFF.

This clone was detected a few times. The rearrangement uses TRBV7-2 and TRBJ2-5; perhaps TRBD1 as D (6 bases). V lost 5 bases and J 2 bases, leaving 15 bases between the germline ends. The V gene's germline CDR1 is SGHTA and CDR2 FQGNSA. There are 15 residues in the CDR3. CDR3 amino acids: CASSRGTHKQETQYF. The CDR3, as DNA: TGTGCCAGCAGCCGAGGGACACACAAGCAAGAGACCCAGTACTTC.

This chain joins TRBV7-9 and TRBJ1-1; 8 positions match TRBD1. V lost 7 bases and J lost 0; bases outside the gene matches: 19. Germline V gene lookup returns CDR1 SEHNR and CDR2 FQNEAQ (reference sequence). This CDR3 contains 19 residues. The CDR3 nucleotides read TGTGCCAGCAATCCGGCGATAGGGACAGGAGTGGTGCTGAACACTGAAGCTTTCTTT. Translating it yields CASNPAIGTGVVLNTEAFF. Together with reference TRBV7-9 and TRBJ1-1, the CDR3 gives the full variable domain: DTGVSQNPRHKITKRGQNVTFRCDPISEHNRLYWYRQTLGQGPEFLTYFQNEAQLEKSRLLSDRFSAERPKGSFSTLEIQRTEQGDSAMYLCASNPAIGTGVVLNTEAFFGQGTRLTVV.

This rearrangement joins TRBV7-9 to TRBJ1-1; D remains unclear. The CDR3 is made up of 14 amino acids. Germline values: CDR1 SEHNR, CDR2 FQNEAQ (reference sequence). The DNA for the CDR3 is TGTTCCGGTTCAATAGAAGTGGTGAGCACTGAAGCTTTCTTT. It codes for CSGSIEVVSTEAFF.

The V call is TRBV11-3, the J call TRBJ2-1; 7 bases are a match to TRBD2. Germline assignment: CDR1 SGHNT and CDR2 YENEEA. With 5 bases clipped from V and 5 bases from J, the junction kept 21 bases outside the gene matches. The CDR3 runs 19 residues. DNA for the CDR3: TGTGCCAGCAGCCCAAGTATTTGGGAGGGCCGAGCTGTTGACAATGAGCAGTTCTTC. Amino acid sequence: CASSPSIWEGRAVDNEQFF. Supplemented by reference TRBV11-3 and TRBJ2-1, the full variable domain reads EAGVVQSPRYKIIEKKQPVAFWCNPISGHNTLYWYLQNLGQGPELLIRYENEEAVDDSQLPKDRFSAERLKGVDSTLKIQPAELGDSAVYLCASSPSIWEGRAVDNEQFFGPGTRLTVL.

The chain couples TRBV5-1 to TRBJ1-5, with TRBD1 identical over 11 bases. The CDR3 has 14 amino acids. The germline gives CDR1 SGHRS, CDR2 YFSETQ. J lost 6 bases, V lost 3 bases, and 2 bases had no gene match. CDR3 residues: CASSSGQGAQPQHF. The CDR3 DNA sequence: TGCGCCAGCAGCTCAGGACAGGGGGCTCAGCCCCAGCATTTT. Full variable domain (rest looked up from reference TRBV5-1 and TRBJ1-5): KAGVTQTPRYLIKTRGQQVTLSCSPISGHRSVSWYQQTPGQGLQFLFEYFSETQRNKGNFPGRFSGRQFSNSRSEMNVSTLELGDSALYLCASSSGQGAQPQHFGDGTRLSIL.

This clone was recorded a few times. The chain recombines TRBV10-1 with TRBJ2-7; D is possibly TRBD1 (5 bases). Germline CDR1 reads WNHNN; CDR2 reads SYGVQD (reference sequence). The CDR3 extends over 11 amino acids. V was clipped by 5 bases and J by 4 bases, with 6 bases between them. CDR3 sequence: CASSQGYEQYF. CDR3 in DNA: TGCGCCAGCAGTCAGGGTTACGAGCAGTACTTC.

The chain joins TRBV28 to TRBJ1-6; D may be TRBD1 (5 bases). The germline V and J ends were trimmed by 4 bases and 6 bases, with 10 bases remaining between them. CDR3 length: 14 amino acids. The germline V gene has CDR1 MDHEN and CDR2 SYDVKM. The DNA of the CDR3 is TGTGCCAGCAGTTCGGGGGGATCTAATTCACCCCTCCACTTT. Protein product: CASSSGGSNSPLHF.

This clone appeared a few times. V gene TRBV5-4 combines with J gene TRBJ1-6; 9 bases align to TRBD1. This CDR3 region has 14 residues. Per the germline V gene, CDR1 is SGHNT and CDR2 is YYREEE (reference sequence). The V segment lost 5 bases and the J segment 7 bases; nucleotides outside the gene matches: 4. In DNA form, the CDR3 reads TGTGCCAGCAGTTGGGACAGGGCGAATTCACCCCTCCACTTT. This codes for CASSWDRANSPLHF.

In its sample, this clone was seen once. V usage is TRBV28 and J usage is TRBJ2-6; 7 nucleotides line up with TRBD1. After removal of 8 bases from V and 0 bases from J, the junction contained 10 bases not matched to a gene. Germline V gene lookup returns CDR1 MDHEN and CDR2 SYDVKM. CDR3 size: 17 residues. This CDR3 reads CASVSQGSFSGANVLTF. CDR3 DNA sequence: TGTGCCAGCGTTTCACAGGGGAGTTTCTCTGGGGCCAACGTCCTGACTTTC.

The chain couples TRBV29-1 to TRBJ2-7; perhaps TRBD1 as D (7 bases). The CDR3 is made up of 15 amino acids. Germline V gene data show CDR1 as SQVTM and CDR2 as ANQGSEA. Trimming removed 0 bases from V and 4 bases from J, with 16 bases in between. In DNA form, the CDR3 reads TGCAGCGTTGAAGATCCCCGACAGGGAGGTTACGAGCAGTACTTC. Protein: CSVEDPRQGGYEQYF.

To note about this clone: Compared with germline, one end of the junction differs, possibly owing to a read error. CDR3 sequence: CASSVGRESSEQYF. CDR3 sequence (DNA): TGTGCCAGCAGCGTAGGCCGGGAGTCCTCCGAGCAGTACTTC. The V gene is TRBV9, the J gene TRBJ2-7; maybe TRBD2 (6 bases). Germline V gives CDR1 SGDLS, CDR2 YYNGEE. CDR3 length equals 14 residues.

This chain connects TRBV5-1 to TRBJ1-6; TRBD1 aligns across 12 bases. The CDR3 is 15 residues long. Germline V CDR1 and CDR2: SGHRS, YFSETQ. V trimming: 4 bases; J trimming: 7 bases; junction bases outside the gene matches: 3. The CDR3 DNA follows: TGCGCCAGCAGCCCTGGGACAGGGGGCAATTCACCCCTCCACTTT. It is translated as CASSPGTGGNSPLHF. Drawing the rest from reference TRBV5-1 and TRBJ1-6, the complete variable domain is KAGVTQTPRYLIKTRGQQVTLSCSPISGHRSVSWYQQTPGQGLQFLFEYFSETQRNKGNFPGRFSGRQFSNSRSEMNVSTLELGDSALYLCASSPGTGGNSPLHFGNGTRLTVT.

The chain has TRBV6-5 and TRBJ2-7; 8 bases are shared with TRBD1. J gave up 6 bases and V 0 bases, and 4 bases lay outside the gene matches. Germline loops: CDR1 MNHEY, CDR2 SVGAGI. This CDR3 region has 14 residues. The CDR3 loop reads CASSYSGQGGEQYF. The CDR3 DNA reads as TGTGCCAGCAGTTACTCCGGACAGGGAGGCGAGCAGTACTTC.

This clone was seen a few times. The CDR3 loop is CSVSGQGGNTGELFF. The CDR3 bases are TGCAGCGTCTCAGGACAGGGCGGGAACACCGGGGAGCTGTTTTTT. The J gene is TRBJ2-2, the V gene TRBV29-1; 8 bases are shared with TRBD1. Germline V lookup: CDR1 SQVTM, CDR2 ANQGSEA. Trimming removed 6 bases from V and 1 base from J; junction bases left unmatched: 7. CDR3 length: 15 amino acids.

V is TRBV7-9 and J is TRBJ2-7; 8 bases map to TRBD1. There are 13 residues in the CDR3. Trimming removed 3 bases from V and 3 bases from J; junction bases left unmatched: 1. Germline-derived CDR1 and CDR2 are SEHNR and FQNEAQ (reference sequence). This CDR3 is CASSFDRGYEQYF. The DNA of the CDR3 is TGTGCCAGCAGCTTCGACAGGGGCTACGAGCAGTACTTC.

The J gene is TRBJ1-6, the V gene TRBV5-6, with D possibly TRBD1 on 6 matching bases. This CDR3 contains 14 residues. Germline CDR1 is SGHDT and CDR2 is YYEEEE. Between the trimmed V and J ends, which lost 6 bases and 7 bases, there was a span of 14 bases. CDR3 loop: CASTLQGWNSPLHF. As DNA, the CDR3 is TGTGCCAGCACCTTACAGGGCTGGAATTCACCCCTCCACTTT.